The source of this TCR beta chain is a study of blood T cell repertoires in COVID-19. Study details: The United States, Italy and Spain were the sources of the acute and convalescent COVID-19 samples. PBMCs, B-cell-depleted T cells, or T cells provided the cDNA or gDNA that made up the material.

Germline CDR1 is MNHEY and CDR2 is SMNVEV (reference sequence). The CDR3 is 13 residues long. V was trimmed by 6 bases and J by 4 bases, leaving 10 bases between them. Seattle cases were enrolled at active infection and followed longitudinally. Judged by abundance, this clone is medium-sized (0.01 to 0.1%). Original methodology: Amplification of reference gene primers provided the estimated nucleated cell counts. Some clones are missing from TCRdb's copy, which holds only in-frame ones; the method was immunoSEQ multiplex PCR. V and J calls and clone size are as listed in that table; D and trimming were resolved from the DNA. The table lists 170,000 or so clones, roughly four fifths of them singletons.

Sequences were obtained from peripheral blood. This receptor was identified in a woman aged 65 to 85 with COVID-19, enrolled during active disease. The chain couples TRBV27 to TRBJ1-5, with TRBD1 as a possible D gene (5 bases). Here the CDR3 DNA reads TGTGCCAGCAGCAGACAGCAGAATCAGCCCCAGCATTTT. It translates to CASSRQQNQPQHF.